This T cell receptor (beta chain) was recovered during a study of beta chain features in type 1 diabetes. Study results and limitations: Lower insertion and higher deletion counts appeared at VDJ junctions in type 1 diabetes patients. A possible short-template PCR bias applies equally to patients and controls. All four CD4+ subsets from Type 1 diabetes patients carried moderately but significantly shorter TCRB CDR3s.

The whole isolated RNA underwent reverse transcription, so sequencing captured expressed TCRB transcripts. Measured with immunoSEQ multiplex PCR; TCRdb has only the in-frame clones, and not every one. The sample records roughly 400,000 clones, approximately 15% being singletons. Based on CD45RO/CCR7/CD25/CD127/CD95/CD27, CD4+ regulatory, stem cell-like memory, naive and central memory cells were sorted. For this clone: Its target is unknown.

Trimming took 4 bases from V and 6 from J; bases not matched to a gene: 14. Germline CDR1 reads LGHNA; CDR2 reads YNFKEQ. The CDR3 has 18 residues. The specimen sequenced was naive CD4+ T cells from blood. The clonotype originates from a woman younger than 30 in good health. The chain combines TRBV4-2 with TRBJ2-1, with 11 bases fitting TRBD1. The CDR3 DNA follows: TGTGCCAGCAGCCCATCTTCCTTCCGGGACAGGGGGATCAATGAGCAGTTCTTC. Protein sequence: CASSPSSFRDRGINEQFF.